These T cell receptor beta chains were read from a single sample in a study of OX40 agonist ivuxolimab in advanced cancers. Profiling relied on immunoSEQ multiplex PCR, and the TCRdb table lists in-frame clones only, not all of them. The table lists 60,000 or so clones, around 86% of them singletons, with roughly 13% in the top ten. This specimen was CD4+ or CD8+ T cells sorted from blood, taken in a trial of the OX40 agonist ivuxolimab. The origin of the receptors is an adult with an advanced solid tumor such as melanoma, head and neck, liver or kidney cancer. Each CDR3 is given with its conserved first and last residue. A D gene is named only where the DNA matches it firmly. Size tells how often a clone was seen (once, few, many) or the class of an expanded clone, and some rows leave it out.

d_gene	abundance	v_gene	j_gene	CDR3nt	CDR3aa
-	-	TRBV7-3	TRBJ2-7	TGTGCCAGCAGCTCAAGTGGGGGGCTAACCTACGAGCAGTACTTC	CASSSSGGLTYEQYF
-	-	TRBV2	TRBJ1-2	TGTGCCGGAGGGGGAAGCCGTGGCTACACCTTC	CAGGGSRGYTF
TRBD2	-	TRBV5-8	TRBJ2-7	TGTGCCAGCAGCTTGGCTGAGCGGGGGATCTCCTACGAGCAGTACTTC	CASSLAERGISYEQYF
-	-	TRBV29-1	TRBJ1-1	TGCAGCGTTGAGTTCCCGGGACACTCTGGAGCTTTCTTT	CSVEFPGHSGAFF
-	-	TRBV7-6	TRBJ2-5	TGTGCCAGCAGCTTAGGCCAAGAGACCCAGTACTTC	CASSLGQETQYF
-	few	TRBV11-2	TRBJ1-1	TGTGCCAGCAGCCAGACCCGGCCGAACACTGAAGCTTTCTTT	CASSQTRPNTEAFF
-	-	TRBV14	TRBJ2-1	TGTGCCAGCAGCCCCTCCTACAATGAGCAGTTCTTC	CASSPSYNEQFF
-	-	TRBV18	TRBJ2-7	TGTGCCAGCTCCCCCACGGAACAGTGGGGGCCCTCCTACGAGCAGTACTTC	CASSPTEQWGPSYEQYF
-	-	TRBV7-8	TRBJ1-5	TGTGCCAGCAGCTTAGCCGGGTGGCAGGAGGGCGGGTGGGGCCAGCCCCAGCATTTT	CASSLAGWQEGGWGQPQHF
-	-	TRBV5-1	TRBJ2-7	TGCGCCAGCAGCTTGGACAGGTCCTACGAGCAGTACTTC	CASSLDRSYEQYF
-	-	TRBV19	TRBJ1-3	TGTGCCAGTAGTATAGGGCTGGAGGGAATGCCTGGAAACACCATATATTTT	CASSIGLEGMPGNTIYF
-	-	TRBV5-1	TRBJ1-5	TGCGCCAGCAGCTTGGAGGGACGGAGCAATCAGCCCCAGCATTTT	CASSLEGRSNQPQHF
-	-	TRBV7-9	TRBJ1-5	TGTGCCAGCAGCTCAGGAGGGCCCAATCAGCCCCAGCATTTT	CASSSGGPNQPQHF
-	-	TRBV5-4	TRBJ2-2	TGTGCCAGCAGCTTGCCGGTTGACACCGGGGAGCTGTTTTTT	CASSLPVDTGELFF
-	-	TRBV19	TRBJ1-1	TGTGCCAGTAGCTTCAGGGTGGAAGCTTTCTTT	CASSFRVEAFF
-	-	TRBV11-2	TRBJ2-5	TGTGCCAGCAGCTTAGGGTCTTCGAAATTGGAGACCCAGTACTTC	CASSLGSSKLETQYF
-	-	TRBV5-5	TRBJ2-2	TGTGCCAGCAGCATACCGGGCCCCCGGCCCGGGGAGCTGTTTTTT	CASSIPGPRPGELFF
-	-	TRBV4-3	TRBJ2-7	TGCGCCAGCAGCCAAGATGCCAGGGCCGGCTACGAGCAGTACTTC	CASSQDARAGYEQYF
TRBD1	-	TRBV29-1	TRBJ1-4	TGCAGCGTGGGCCTAGGGGGCTCCTACGAAAAACTGTTTTTT	CSVGLGGSYEKLFF
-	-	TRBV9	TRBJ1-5	TGTGCCAGCAGCGAATCCGCCGGGACGTTCAATCAGCCCCAGCATTTT	CASSESAGTFNQPQHF
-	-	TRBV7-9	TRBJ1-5	TGTGCCAGCAGCCCCGGGATTCAGCCCCAGCATTTT	CASSPGIQPQHF
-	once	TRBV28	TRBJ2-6	TGTGCCAGCAGTTGGACGTCTGGGGCCAACGTCCTGACTTTC	CASSWTSGANVLTF
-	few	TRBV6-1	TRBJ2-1	TGTGCCAGCAGTGAACTGGGGGAAAGCTACAATGAGCAGTTCTTC	CASSELGESYNEQFF
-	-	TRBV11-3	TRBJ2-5	TGTGCCAGCAGTCCAGGGAGAGGGGAGGTTGAGACCCAGTACTTC	CASSPGRGEVETQYF